The sequence of this T cell receptor (beta chain) was determined in a study of shared clonotypes between healthy human individuals. Sequenced by immunoSEQ multiplex PCR; TCRdb stores in-frame clones only, minus some. This table holds about 2.3 million clones, more than 80% found once. This clone was picked up a small number of times. Germline CDR1 MNHEY, CDR2 SVGAGI. This CDR3 region has 13 residues. Trimming removed 6 bases from V and 2 bases from J; junction bases left unmatched: 3. V usage is TRBV6-5 and J usage is TRBJ1-2, with 7 nucleotides matching TRBD1. This receptor was taken from a man aged 18 to 30 in good health. Some clones in this sample may be carry-over from other donors' samples. Source material: naive CD4+ T cells from PBMCs. Subset denoted: CD45RA+ positively selected. The CDR3 region is CASSGQENYGYTF. The DNA for the CDR3 is TGTGCCAGCAGCGGACAGGAAAACTATGGCTACACCTTC.